The 4 T cell receptor beta chains below all came from one sample that was sequenced in a study of early T cells in non-severe SARS-CoV-2 infection. One entry per CDR3 protein results from TCRdb running MiXCR on the 5' RACE reads. This sample has 30,000 or so distinct CDR3 sequences, with approximately 5.3% found just once. Input material: whole blood. These receptors originate from an adult who was a healthcare worker with PCR-confirmed SARS-CoV-2 infection or an uninfected control (not recorded which).

V gene TRBV6-6 combines with J gene TRBJ2-7, with 12 positions matching TRBD2. CDR1 MNHNY and CDR2 SVGAGI come from the germline V gene (reference sequence). This CDR3 spans 22 amino acids. Unmatched junction bases numbered 30, after V lost 5 bases and J lost 7 bases. CDR3 DNA sequence: TGTGCCAGCAGTCCAAAGCGGCCGGACAGGGCTATACTAGCGGGAGGCCAGAGGGAGCAGTACTTC. It yields the protein CASSPKRPDRAILAGGQREQYF.

This clonotype came up many times. V is TRBV10-3 and J is TRBJ1-1; TRBD1 matches at 11 bases. The CDR3 totals 16 residues. CDR1 is ENHRY and CDR2 is SYGVKD in the germline V gene. J gave up 8 bases and V 3 bases, and 11 bases lay outside the gene matches. CDR3 region: CAISERWTGGPEEAFF. The CDR3 DNA reads as TGTGCCATCAGTGAAAGGTGGACAGGGGGCCCCGAGGAAGCTTTCTTT.

This clonotype was seen more than once but under ten times. The chain carries TRBV3-1 and TRBJ1-2; D is uncertain. CDR3 size: 14 residues. Trimming removed 0 bases at V and 4 bases at J, with 9 bases between. Germline-derived CDR1 and CDR2 are LGHDT and YNNKEL (reference sequence). CDR3 sequence reads: CASSQEGVFYGYTF. CDR3 nucleotide sequence: TGTGCCAGCAGCCAAGAGGGCGTTTTCTATGGCTACACCTTC.

At least ten counts were recorded for this clonotype. V usage is TRBV7-3 and J usage is TRBJ2-2; TRBD2 aligns across 10 bases. The germline V gene encodes CDR1 SGHTA and CDR2 FQGTGA. The V and J ends lost 5 bases and 1 base, in that order; junction bases with no gene match: 4. There are 16 residues in the CDR3. DNA of the CDR3: TGTGCCAGCAGCGGTGGGACTAGCGTGAACACCGGGGAGCTGTTTTTT. Residues: CASSGGTSVNTGELFF.